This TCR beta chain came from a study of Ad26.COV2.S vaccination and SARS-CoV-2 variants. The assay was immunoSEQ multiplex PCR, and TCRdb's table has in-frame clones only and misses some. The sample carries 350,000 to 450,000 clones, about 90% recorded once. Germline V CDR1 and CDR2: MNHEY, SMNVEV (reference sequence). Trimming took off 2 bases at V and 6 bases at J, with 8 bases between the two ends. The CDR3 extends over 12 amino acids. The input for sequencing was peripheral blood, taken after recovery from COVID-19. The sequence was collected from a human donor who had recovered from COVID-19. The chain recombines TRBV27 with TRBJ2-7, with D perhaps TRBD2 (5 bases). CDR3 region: CASSLEGSEQYF. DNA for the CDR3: TGTGCCAGCAGTTTAGAAGGGAGCGAGCAGTACTTC.